The TCR beta chain under discussion was sequenced for a study of control samples from healthy donors and cancer patients. Here immunoSEQ multiplex PCR was the method, and the copy in TCRdb shows in-frame clones only, minus some. The repertoire includes about 140,000 clones, 91% of them detected once, and around 7.3% sits in the top ten. The CDR3 has 13 amino acids. Germline V CDR1 and CDR2: SGHTA, FQGTGA. The V end lost 5 bases, the J end lost 5 bases, and 12 bases lay between the germline ends. This chain joins TRBV7-3 and TRBJ1-2, with D hard to call. The TCR originated in a man between 18 and 35 years old in good health. The sequenced material came from blood. This chain's CDR3 is CASSEDPGYGYTF. For the CDR3, the DNA is TGTGCCAGCAGCGAGGACCCAGGTTATGGCTACACCTTC.